The entry below gives a single T cell receptor (beta chain) sequence along with its context. No antigen is known for it. Sequencing used immunoSEQ multiplex PCR; TCRdb keeps in-frame clones, though not all of them. Of about 40,000 clones in the sample, roughly 90% are singletons; the top ten hold 0.35% to 0.55%. CDR1 SGHRS and CDR2 YFSETQ come from the germline V gene. The germline V and J ends were trimmed by 1 base and 0 bases, with 9 bases remaining between them. CDR3 length: 15 residues. The data stem from a study of STAT3 mutations in large granular lymphocyte leukemia. The overall study: Canonical activating STAT3 mutations were detected in roughly half of the longitudinally sequenced T-LGLL patients. Whole-study findings and limits: Variable sampling intervals and differing treatment regimens complicated linking therapy response to TCR clonal burden changes. In several patients, dominant TCR clone burden exceeded STAT3 mutant burden. In T-cell large granular lymphocyte leukemia, about half of patients showed multiple immunodominant subclonotypes.

This sequence joins TRBV5-1 and TRBJ2-3; D ambiguous. The sequence was collected from a human donor with T large granular lymphocyte leukemia. Some clones in this sample may be carry-over from other donors' samples. The sequencing input was PBMCs. The chain's CDR3 is CASSLFGVSTDTQYF. CDR3 bases: TGCGCCAGCAGCTTGTTTGGGGTTAGCACAGATACGCAGTATTTT.